The clone carrying this T cell receptor beta chain was detected a few times. This same CDR3 is encoded by further DNA sequences in the sample. The assay was immunoSEQ multiplex PCR, and TCRdb's table has in-frame clones only and misses some. The sample has about 230,000 clones; 70% to 90% are singletons. This specimen comes from a study of blood T cell repertoires in COVID-19. Specimen: peripheral blood. The sequence came from a woman in her seventies with active or convalescent COVID-19.

CDR3 DNA: TGTGCCAGCAGCTTAGGTACAGGGGGGCAAACCTACGAGCAGTACTTC. It yields the protein CASSLGTGGQTYEQYF. The chain couples TRBV7-9 to TRBJ2-7; TRBD1 aligns across 8 bases. Germline assignment: CDR1 SEHNR and CDR2 FQNEAQ (reference sequence). The CDR3 extends over 16 amino acids. The junction had 7 bases not matched to a gene; V was cut back by 1 base and J by 2 bases.